The rows below give T cell receptor beta chains drawn from one sample of a study of CD8+CD57+ T cells in acquired aplastic anemia. MiXCR was run by TCRdb on the reads, yielding one entry per CDR3 protein. Here the sample spans around 430,000 distinct CDR3 sequences, approximately 32% being singletons. The sequenced sample was sorted CD4+, CD8+, or CD8+CD57+ T cells (not recorded which) from PBMCs. All receptors come from a human donor with aplastic anemia. The CDR3 runs from the conserved cysteine through the conserved F or W. The order of the fields is clone size, V gene, J gene, D gene, CDR3 protein, CDR3 DNA. D genes are given only for firm matches. Some rows mark clone size as missing; the rest say once, few, many or name a class of expanded clone.

NA,TRBV5-1,TRBJ2-3,NA,CAPAETDTQYF,TGCGCCCCGGCCGAGACAGATACGCAGTATTTT
many,TRBV15,TRBJ1-5,NA,CATSRDTGSLNQPQHF,TGTGCCACCAGCAGAGATACGGGCAGCCTCAATCAGCCCCAGCATTTT
NA,TRBV27,TRBJ2-3,TRBD2,CASSLSAGGPDTQYF,TGTGCCAGCAGTTTATCAGCGGGGGGGCCAGATACGCAGTATTTT
NA,TRBV19,TRBJ1-2,NA,CASSIETGTRTYGYTF,TGTGCCAGTAGTATAGAAACCGGGACAAGAACCTATGGCTACACCTTC
few,TRBV6-2/TRBV6-3,TRBJ1-1,NA,CASSLAGLGNTEAFF,TGTGCCAGCAGTTTGGCTGGATTGGGGAATACTGAAGCTTTCTTT
NA,TRBV10-1,TRBJ2-1,NA,CASSESMGGNNEQFF,TGCGCCAGCAGTGAGTCAATGGGCGGGAACAATGAGCAGTTCTTC
NA,TRBV5-1,TRBJ1-2,TRBD1,CASSPRTGDGYAF,TGCGCCAGCAGCCCCCGGACAGGGGATGGCTACGCCTTC
NA,TRBV19,TRBJ2-7,TRBD1,CASRGTGGHPFSYEQYF,TGTGCCAGTAGGGGGACAGGGGGTCACCCCTTCTCCTACGAGCAGTACTTC
many,TRBV9,TRBJ1-6,NA,CASSVSSTPPLHF,TGTGCCAGCAGCGTATCTAGTACGCCACCCCTCCACTTT
many,TRBV2,TRBJ1-2,NA,CASQGQDGYTF,TGTGCCAGCCAGGGTCAGGATGGCTACACCTTC
many,TRBV7-9,TRBJ1-1,TRBD1,CASSAGTGANTEAFF,TGTGCCAGCAGCGCCGGGACAGGGGCAAACACTGAAGCTTTCTTT
NA,TRBV20-1,TRBJ2-7,NA,CSARQGTHEQYF,TGCAGTGCTAGACAGGGGACACACGAGCAGTACTTC
NA,TRBV5-1,TRBJ1-3,NA,CASSNVTGTAGNTIYF,TGCGCCAGCAGCAACGTAACCGGGACCGCTGGAAACACCATATATTTT
few,TRBV9,TRBJ1-2,NA,CASSGGGRRTVGYGYTF,TGTGCCAGCAGCGGGGGGGGTCGGAGGACAGTTGGCTATGGCTACACCTTC
many,TRBV19,TRBJ2-2,NA,CASRGLQGSTGELFF,TGTGCCAGTCGGGGACTACAGGGTAGCACCGGGGAGCTGTTTTTT
NA,TRBV19,TRBJ1-2,NA,CASSPTSGSYGYTF,TGTGCCAGCAGCCCAACCAGCGGGAGCTATGGCTACACCTTC
few,TRBV20-1,TRBJ2-2,NA,CSGGQGTGELFF,TGCAGTGGAGGTCAAGGGACCGGGGAGCTGTTTTTT
many,TRBV20-1,TRBJ2-2,TRBD1,CSARDRMAGELFF,TGCAGTGCTAGGGACAGGATGGCCGGGGAGCTGTTTTTT
NA,TRBV12-3/TRBV12-4,TRBJ2-3,TRBD2,CASSLTSGRVGSTDTQYF,TGTGCCAGCAGTCTAACTAGCGGGAGAGTGGGGAGCACAGATACGCAGTATTTT
NA,TRBV5-5,TRBJ1-5,NA,CASSLAARDSNQPQHF,TGTGCCAGCAGCTTGGCTGCGCGAGATAGCAATCAGCCCCAGCATTTT
many,TRBV29-1,TRBJ1-1,TRBD1,CSVGTGGNTEAFF,TGCAGCGTTGGGACAGGGGGCAACACTGAAGCTTTCTTT
once,TRBV7-6,TRBJ2-5,NA,CASSSIETQYF,TGTGCCAGCAGCTCGATAGAGACCCAGTACTTC
few,TRBV6-2/TRBV6-3,TRBJ2-7,NA,CASSYAPDGSLTNGQYF,TGTGCCAGCAGTTACGCCCCCGACGGTTCCTTGACGAACGGGCAGTACTTC
NA,TRBV29-1,TRBJ2-1,TRBD2,CSVSKLGLAGRNEQFF,TGCAGCGTTTCTAAACTAGGACTAGCGGGCCGGAATGAGCAGTTCTTC
NA,TRBV7-9,TRBJ1-1,TRBD1,CASSFGQGYTEAFF,TGTGCCAGCAGCTTTGGACAGGGCTACACTGAAGCTTTCTTT
few,TRBV6-1,TRBJ1-5,NA,CASSEAHGGNQPQHF,TGTGCCAGCAGTGAAGCGCACGGGGGCAATCAGCCCCAGCATTTT
NA,TRBV24-1,TRBJ2-3,TRBD2,CATSAGGADTQYF,TGTGCCACCAGTGCGGGAGGAGCAGATACGCAGTATTTT
few,TRBV7-6,TRBJ2-3,TRBD2,CASSLDLAGRSDTQYF,TGTGCCAGCAGCTTAGACCTAGCGGGAAGGTCAGATACGCAGTATTTT
many,TRBV19,TRBJ1-3,NA,CASSMEQAVSGNTIYF,TGTGCCAGTAGTATGGAACAGGCGGTCTCTGGAAACACCATATATTTT
NA,TRBV25-1,TRBJ2-4,TRBD2,CASSALGLAGIAKNIQYF,TGTGCCAGCAGTGCACTCGGACTAGCGGGGATAGCCAAAAACATTCAGTACTTC
many,TRBV11-2,TRBJ2-4,TRBD2,CASSSTSGGANIQYF,TGTGCCAGCAGCTCGACTAGCGGGGGGGCGAACATTCAGTACTTC
few,TRBV5-1,TRBJ1-1,NA,CASSPQGAGNTEAFF,TGCGCCAGCAGCCCACAAGGGGCGGGGAACACTGAAGCTTTCTTT
NA,TRBV19,TRBJ1-1,NA,CASSTHRAVYTEAFF,TGTGCCAGTAGTACCCACAGGGCAGTTTACACTGAAGCTTTCTTT
NA,TRBV2,TRBJ1-5,TRBD1,CASMDRAGGNQPQHF,TGTGCCAGCATGGACAGGGCGGGAGGCAATCAGCCCCAGCATTTT
NA,TRBV20-1,TRBJ2-2,NA,CSARWGNTGELFF,TGCAGTGCTAGGTGGGGGAACACCGGGGAGCTGTTTTTT
NA,TRBV5-1,TRBJ2-7,TRBD2,CASSLASGGANFYEQYF,TGCGCCAGCAGCTTGGCCAGCGGGGGGGCGAATTTCTACGAGCAGTACTTC
NA,TRBV19,TRBJ1-4,NA,CASTRLGGFEEKLFF,TGTGCCAGTACCCGCCTGGGAGGGTTTGAGGAAAAACTGTTTTTT
NA,TRBV7-2,TRBJ2-6,TRBD1,CASSLAGGAFGANVLTF,TGTGCCAGCAGCTTAGCAGGGGGCGCTTTTGGGGCCAACGTCCTGACTTTC
once,TRBV24-1,TRBJ2-1,NA,CASSQAGTNSYNEQFF,TGTGCCAGCAGCCAGGCCGGGACAAACTCCTACAATGAGCAGTTCTTC
few,TRBV20-1,TRBJ2-1,NA,CSARDLGLALHYNEQFF,TGCAGTGCTAGAGATCTCGGTCTAGCATTACACTACAATGAGCAGTTCTTC
NA,TRBV15,TRBJ2-1,TRBD1,CATSRQDRVPDEQFF,TGTGCCACCAGCAGACAGGACAGGGTCCCCGATGAGCAGTTCTTC
once,TRBV6-1,TRBJ1-4,NA,CASEGSSNEKLFF,TGTGCCAGCGAGGGCAGTTCTAATGAAAAACTGTTTTTT
NA,TRBV24-1,TRBJ1-2,TRBD1,CATSARDSYGYTF,TGTGCCACCAGTGCCCGGGACAGCTATGGCTACACCTTC
few,TRBV12-5,TRBJ1-5,NA,CASGLGDTSNQPQHF,TGTGCTAGTGGTTTGGGGGACACGAGTAATCAGCCCCAGCATTTT
NA,TRBV7-2,TRBJ1-4,NA,CASSLSRGNNEKLFF,TGTGCCAGCAGCTTAAGCAGGGGAAATAATGAAAAACTGTTTTTT
many,TRBV2,TRBJ2-7,NA,CASSSRQDLSYEQYF,TGTGCCAGCAGTAGTAGACAGGATCTCTCCTACGAGCAGTACTTC
few,TRBV29-1,TRBJ2-1,TRBD2,CSSQRASGSNNEQFF,TGCAGCAGCCAGAGGGCTAGCGGGAGTAACAATGAGCAGTTCTTC
NA,TRBV9,TRBJ2-2,TRBD2,CASSPREAGLGTGELFF,TGTGCCAGCAGCCCCCGGGAGGCGGGACTAGGGACCGGGGAGCTGTTTTTT
many,TRBV9,TRBJ2-7,TRBD2,CASSVRPSGATYEQYF,TGTGCCAGCAGCGTACGACCTAGCGGGGCCACCTACGAGCAGTACTTC
NA,TRBV20-1,TRBJ2-3,NA,CSARDSGGTGDTQYF,TGCAGTGCTAGAGATAGCGGGGGGACAGGGGATACGCAGTATTTT